This passage covers 4 T cell receptor beta chains from one sample sequenced in a study of beta chain features in type 1 diabetes. The study's findings and limits: Within each of all four CD4+ subsets, Type 1 diabetes patients had TCRB CDR3s that were moderately but significantly shorter.

The antigens these receptors bind are not known. The investigators reverse transcribed all of the isolated RNA, so they sequenced expressed TCRB transcripts. Only in-frame clones appear in the TCRdb table, and some are missing; sequencing was by immunoSEQ multiplex PCR. The sample yields 150,000 or so clones, about 9% seen once. What was sequenced was central memory CD4+ T cells from blood. The receptor set was obtained from a woman aged 18-30 years with type 1 diabetes.

This clone was counted only a few times. The chain employs TRBV5-4 and TRBJ2-7; 9 nucleotides match TRBD1. Unmatched junction bases numbered 10, after V lost 4 bases and J lost 11 bases. The V gene's germline CDR1 is SGHNT and CDR2 YYREEE (reference sequence). This CDR3 comprises 13 residues. The CDR3 nucleotides are TGTGCCAGCAGCCGGTCACAGGGGGCACAAGAGTACTTC. This translates into CASSRSQGAQEYF.

Only a few counts were recorded for this clone. V is TRBV11-2 and J is TRBJ1-2, with D uncertain. Germline V gene data show CDR1 as SGHAT and CDR2 as FQNNGV. The CDR3 sequence is 12 residues long. V lost 6 bases to trimming and J lost 4 bases, with 9 bases between them. This chain's CDR3 is CASSKELYGYTF. In DNA form, the CDR3 reads TGTGCCAGCAGTAAAGAACTCTATGGCTACACCTTC. The variable domain in full, completed from reference TRBV11-2 and TRBJ1-2, reads EAGVAQSPRYKIIEKRQSVAFWCNPISGHATLYWYQQILGQGPKLLIQFQNNGVVDDSQLPKDRFSAERLKGVDSTLKIQPAKLEDSAVYLCASSKELYGYTFGSGTRLTVV.

This clone was counted between two and nine times. V and J are TRBV28 and TRBJ2-7; D call uncertain. CDR1 is MDHEN, CDR2 SYDVKM, per germline. The CDR3 is 13 amino acids. Deletions cut 10 bases from V and 4 bases from J, with 17 bases between. The CDR3 sequence: CAITRQARYEQYF. As DNA, the CDR3 is TGTGCCATCACCCGCCAGGCCCGGTACGAGCAGTACTTC.

The chain uses TRBV7-8 and TRBJ2-5, with D hard to call. Germline V gene data show CDR1 as SGHVS and CDR2 as FQNEAQ. V shed 2 bases and J shed 5 bases, with 12 bases lying between them. The CDR3 contains 14 residues. CDR3 sequence: CASSLTLAKETQYF. The CDR3 DNA sequence: TGTGCCAGCAGCTTAACGTTGGCCAAGGAGACCCAGTACTTC.